The 20 T cell receptor beta chains listed next were all sequenced from one sample in a study of T-cell reconstitution after alpha-beta-depleted transplantation in children. Preparation of the TCRbeta library used unique molecular identifiers. TCRdb reprocessed the PCR reads via MiXCR and lists one record per CDR3 protein. The sample comprises just under 350,000 distinct CDR3 sequences, 15% to 20% of which are singletons, and roughly 40% rests with the top ten. The source material was PBMCs, mostly from graft donor cells, sampled 360 days after TCRalphabeta/CD19-depleted stem cell transplant. The receptors come from a male patient aged 2-15 years who had a stem cell transplant for acute lymphoblastic leukemia, so the T cells may come from the graft donor.

This clonotype was seen at least ten times. The chain uses TRBV28 and TRBJ2-1, with D possibly being TRBD2 (6 bases). CDR1 is MDHEN and CDR2 is SYDVKM in the germline V gene. CDR3 length equals 16 residues. Trimming took off 4 bases at V and 0 bases at J, with 13 bases between the two ends. CDR3 region: CASSSLAVRSYNEQFF. The CDR3 DNA is TGTGCCAGCAGTTCCTTAGCGGTACGCTCCTACAATGAGCAGTTCTTC.

This rearrangement joins TRBV10-3 to TRBJ2-5; D not resolved. The germline V and J ends were trimmed by 10 bases and 2 bases, with 14 bases remaining between them. The germline CDR1 and CDR2 sequences are ENHRY and SYGVKD. The CDR3 covers 13 residues. Here the CDR3 reads CATSDVLQETQYF. Written as DNA, the CDR3 is TGTGCCACCTCGGACGTCCTACAAGAGACCCAGTACTTC.

This clonotype was detected only once. V gene TRBV4-1 combines with J gene TRBJ2-7, with 9 bases matching TRBD2. Per the germline V gene, CDR1 is MGHRA and CDR2 is YSYEKL. V shed 0 bases, J shed 3 bases, and the junction held 15 bases outside the gene matches. The CDR3 contains 19 residues. The CDR3 reads CASSQDWRIIAGADYEQYF. The CDR3 coding sequence is TGCGCCAGCAGCCAAGATTGGCGGATTATAGCGGGAGCGGACTACGAGCAGTACTTC.

This clonotype was seen repeatedly, ten times or more. The V call is TRBV7-2, the J call TRBJ2-2, with 9 nucleotides matching TRBD2. This CDR3 contains 16 residues. V trimming: 2 bases; J trimming: 6 bases; junction bases outside the gene matches: 7. Germline V gene data show CDR1 as SGHTA and CDR2 as FQGNSA. The CDR3 nucleotides are TGTGCCAGCAGCTTAACTACCGCGGGAGGGCCCGGGGAGCTGTTTTTT. Translating it yields CASSLTTAGGPGELFF.

This clonotype was counted at least ten times. The rearrangement joins TRBV4-2 to TRBJ2-1; 11 nucleotides align to TRBD2. The CDR3 extends over 17 amino acids. With 1 base clipped from V and 4 bases from J, the junction kept 6 bases outside the gene matches. Germline loops: CDR1 LGHNA, CDR2 YNFKEQ. This CDR3 is CASSQAHLAGGYNEQFF. For the CDR3, the DNA is TGTGCCAGCAGCCAAGCCCACCTAGCGGGAGGTTACAATGAGCAGTTCTTC.

This clonotype has only a few counts. The chain links TRBV10-3 to TRBJ2-1; D tentatively reads TRBD1 or TRBD2 (5 bases each). V was pared by 8 bases and J by 9 bases, with 17 bases between. CDR3 length equals 13 residues. Germline V CDR1 and CDR2: ENHRY, SYGVKD. In DNA, the CDR3 is TGTGCCATCGCAGGGCTAGGCCGGGGTGAGCAGTTCTTC. It encodes CAIAGLGRGEQFF.

V is TRBV5-1 and J is TRBJ2-7, with D tentatively TRBD1 (6 bases). The length of the CDR3 is 15 residues. The ends were cut back, 7 bases at V and 2 bases at J, with 19 bases in the middle. Per germline, CDR1 SGHRS and CDR2 YFSETQ. The CDR3 bases are TGCGCCAGCTGCGAGGCTGGACAGACGACCTACGAGCAGTACTTC. This translates into CASCEAGQTTYEQYF. The entire variable domain, with the rest obtained from reference TRBV5-1 and TRBJ2-7, is as follows: KAGVTQTPRYLIKTRGQQVTLSCSPISGHRSVSWYQQTPGQGLQFLFEYFSETQRNKGNFPGRFSGRQFSNSRSEMNVSTLELGDSALYLCASCEAGQTTYEQYFGPGTRLTVT.

CDR3 sequence (DNA): TGTGCCAGCAGCCCCCACAGGAGGGGGTGGGATGAGCAGTTCTTC. It specifies CASSPHRRGWDEQFF. This chain links TRBV7-9 with TRBJ2-1; D may be TRBD1 or TRBD2 (6 bases each). V gave up 5 bases and J gave up 8 bases, with 19 bases separating them. Germline V gene lookup returns CDR1 SEHNR and CDR2 FQNEAQ (reference sequence). CDR3 size: 15 residues. The entire variable domain, with the rest obtained from reference TRBV7-9 and TRBJ2-1, is as follows: DTGVSQNPRHKITKRGQNVTFRCDPISEHNRLYWYRQTLGQGPEFLTYFQNEAQLEKSRLLSDRFSAERPKGSFSTLEIQRTEQGDSAMYLCASSPHRRGWDEQFFGPGTRLTVL.

This chain joins TRBV4-1 and TRBJ2-1, with TRBD2 matching 10 bases. CDR1 MGHRA and CDR2 YSYEKL come from the germline V gene. Trimming at V came to 8 bases and at J to 7 bases, leaving 5 bases not matched to a gene. The CDR3 is 13 residues long. The CDR3 DNA reads TGCGCCAGCCGGGGACTAGCGCGGAATGAGCAGTTCTTC. Translated, it gives CASRGLARNEQFF.

V gene TRBV4-1 combines with J gene TRBJ1-4, with D perhaps matching TRBD1 (5 bases). Between the trimmed V and J ends, which lost 1 base and 8 bases, there was a span of 11 bases. Germline V gives CDR1 MGHRA, CDR2 YSYEKL. The CDR3 consists of 14 residues. This CDR3 reads CASSQGGAREKLFF. DNA of the CDR3: TGCGCCAGCAGCCAAGGAGGGGCCAGGGAAAAACTGTTTTTT.

This clonotype was recorded many times. The chain uses TRBV5-5 and TRBJ2-1; TRBD2 matches 9 bases. This CDR3 comprises 16 residues. V shed 4 bases, J shed 3 bases, and the junction held 8 bases outside the gene matches. The germline CDR1 and CDR2 sequences are SGHKS and YYEKEE (reference sequence). The CDR3 region is CASSPPAGGLYNEQFF. The CDR3 DNA reads as TGTGCCAGCAGCCCTCCAGCGGGAGGCCTCTACAATGAGCAGTTCTTC.

This clonotype was seen only a few times. This chain links TRBV20-1 with TRBJ2-3; TRBD2 aligns across 10 bases. V dropped 6 bases and J dropped 2; count of bases not matched to a gene: 5. Germline V gene data show CDR1 as DFQATT and CDR2 as SNEGSKA (reference sequence). The CDR3 contains 14 residues. This chain's CDR3 is CSALAGAVTDTQYF. Here the CDR3 DNA reads TGCAGTGCGCTAGCGGGAGCGGTCACAGATACGCAGTATTTT.

DNA of the CDR3: TGTGCCAGCAGCCAAGTGGGGCAGGGGAAGGAGACCCAGTACTTC. As protein: CASSQVGQGKETQYF. The rearrangement uses TRBV4-2 and TRBJ2-5; tentatively, D is TRBD1 (6 bases). This CDR3 region has 15 residues. V lost 1 base and J 5 bases, leaving 14 bases between the germline ends. Germline lookup yields CDR1 LGHNA and CDR2 YNFKEQ.

This clonotype came up a few times. The genes are TRBV4-1 and TRBJ2-7; D might be TRBD2 (6 bases). Germline loops: CDR1 MGHRA, CDR2 YSYEKL. This CDR3 has 19 amino acids. The V end lost 1 base, the J end lost 3 bases, and 25 bases lay between the germline ends. CDR3 region: CASSQVGPDPTSPFYEQYF. The CDR3 nucleotides read TGCGCCAGCAGCCAAGTTGGGCCCGACCCCACTAGCCCTTTCTACGAGCAGTACTTC.

This clonotype has only a few counts. The chain combines TRBV20-1 with TRBJ2-7; a possible D gene is TRBD2 (5 bases). CDR1 and CDR2 from the germline V gene are DFQATT and SNEGSKA (reference sequence). V lost 5 bases to trimming and J lost 0 bases, with 11 bases between them. The CDR3 contains 13 residues. The CDR3 DNA sequence: TGCAGTGCTGCGCGGGTGAGCTCCTACGAGCAGTACTTC. Amino acid sequence: CSAARVSSYEQYF.

V gene TRBV11-3 combines with J gene TRBJ2-1; D tentatively reads TRBD1 or TRBD2 (5 bases each). The ends were cut back, 1 base at V and 3 bases at J, with 10 bases in the middle. In germline, CDR1 is SGHNT, CDR2 YENEEA. The CDR3 consists of 15 residues. The CDR3 spells CASSLGGARYNEQFF. The CDR3 DNA reads TGTGCCAGCAGCTTAGGAGGGGCCCGCTACAATGAGCAGTTCTTC.

The chain uses TRBV29-1 and TRBJ2-1, with TRBD2 identical over 10 bases. The J segment lost 4 bases and the V segment lost 2 bases, leaving 5 bases of the junction unmatched. The CDR3 is 15 amino acids. The germline CDR1 and CDR2 sequences are SQVTM and ANQGSEA. In nucleotides, the CDR3 is TGCAGCGTTGAATTGGTACTAGCGGGGTACAATGAGCAGTTCTTC. This translates into CSVELVLAGYNEQFF.

This clonotype was counted only a few times. This chain uses TRBV6-2 or TRBV6-3 with TRBJ2-7; 10 bases line up with TRBD2. The CDR3 length is 17 residues. Looked up from germline, CDR1 is MNHEY and CDR2 is SVGEGT. V gave up 4 bases and J gave up 0 bases; unmatched junction bases: 9. CDR3 residues: CASSFISGRSISYEQYF. The CDR3 DNA follows: TGTGCCAGCAGTTTTATTAGCGGGAGGTCTATCTCCTACGAGCAGTACTTC.

Points on this clonotype: The CDR3 does not end in the conserved phenylalanine or tryptophan, so this is likely a read error. The rearrangement links TRBV5-6 to TRBJ2-5; D not certain. CDR1 is SGHDT, CDR2 YYEEEE, per germline. With 0 bases removed from V and 5 bases from J, the gap between germline ends came to 5 bases. The CDR3 sequence is 12 residues long. The CDR3 is CASSLGWETQYL. The CDR3 DNA follows: TGTGCCAGCAGCTTGGGTTGGGAGACCCAGTACCTC.

V and J are TRBV6-1 and TRBJ1-3, with 7 bases matching TRBD1. Losses at the gene ends were 1 base for V and 6 bases for J; bases not matched to a gene: 6. Per the germline V gene, CDR1 is MNHNS and CDR2 is SASEGT. The CDR3 runs to 15 residues. The CDR3 DNA reads as TGTGCCAGCAGTGAAGACGGGACAGCCGTAAACACCATATATTTT. Translating it yields CASSEDGTAVNTIYF.